This record covers a single TCR beta chain. Antigen specificity is unknown. This entry is derived from a study of cytomegalovirus exposure and HLA in healthy donors. Study conclusions and caveats: Several top significant clusters appeared, in a later analysis, to be linked to common viral pathogens.

Amplification used 60 Vbeta primers and 13 Jbeta primers. Libraries were prepared by immunoSEQ multiplex PCR; TCRdb keeps only in-frame clonotypes and omits some of them. Of under 150,000 clones in the sample, around 77% are singletons; the top ten hold 4.9%. CDR3 length equals 15 residues. Per the germline V gene, CDR1 is MGHRA and CDR2 is YSYEKL. J gave up 2 bases and V 8 bases, and 9 bases lay outside the gene matches. The sequenced material came from PBMCs. This chain uses TRBV4-1 with TRBJ2-5; 9 bases map to TRBD2. The TCR comes from a woman in her fifties or sixties in good health and CMV-seronegative. The CDR3 spells CASGQGGGVQETQYF. CDR3 DNA sequence: TGCGCCAGCGGTCAGGGCGGGGGGGTTCAAGAGACCCAGTACTTC.